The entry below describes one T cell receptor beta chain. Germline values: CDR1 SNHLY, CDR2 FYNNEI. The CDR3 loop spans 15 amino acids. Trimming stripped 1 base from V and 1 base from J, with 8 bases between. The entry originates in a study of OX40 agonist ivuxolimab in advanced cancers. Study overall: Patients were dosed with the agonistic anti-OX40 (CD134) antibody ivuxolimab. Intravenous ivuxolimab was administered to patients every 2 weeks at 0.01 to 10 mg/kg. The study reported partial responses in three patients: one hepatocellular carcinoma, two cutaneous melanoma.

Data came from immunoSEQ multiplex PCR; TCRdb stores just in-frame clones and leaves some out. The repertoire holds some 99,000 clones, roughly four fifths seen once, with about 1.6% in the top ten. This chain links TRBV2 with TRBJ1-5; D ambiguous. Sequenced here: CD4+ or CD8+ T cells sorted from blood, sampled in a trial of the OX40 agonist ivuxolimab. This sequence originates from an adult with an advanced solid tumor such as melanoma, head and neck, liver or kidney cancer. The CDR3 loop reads CASSEGNLSNQPQHF. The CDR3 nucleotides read TGTGCCAGCAGTGAAGGAAATCTCAGCAATCAGCCCCAGCATTTT.